This T cell receptor (beta chain) is drawn from a study of CD8+CD57+ T cells in acquired aplastic anemia. General study results and limits: It was found that about 31 CD8+ CDR3 sequences were shared between patients and controls.

CDR3 size: 13 residues. Trimming left V 5 bases short and J 1 base short, with 8 bases between. The germline V gene has CDR1 SEHNR and CDR2 FQNEAQ (reference sequence). This clonotype was counted many times. Its antigen is unidentified. Genomic DNA provided the template from which TCR beta VDJ and CDR3 profiles were obtained. One entry per CDR3 protein results from TCRdb running MiXCR on the reads. The table lists about 220,000 distinct CDR3 sequences, 30% to 40% of them singletons, with 0.95% to 1.2% in the top ten. Source material: sorted CD4+, CD8+, or CD8+CD57+ T cells (not recorded which) from PBMCs. This chain connects TRBV7-9 to TRBJ2-5; no clear D gene. This TCR was sampled from a human donor in good health, serving as a control. The CDR3 region is CASSRLPQETQYF. The CDR3 DNA sequence: TGTGCCAGCAGCCGACTCCCCCAAGAGACCCAGTACTTC.